The clone carrying this T cell receptor (beta chain) was seen a few times. The data derive from a study of blood T cells in healthy people across ages. For the second PCR, which ran for about 7 to 11 cycles, a sample-barcoded 5' primer and a J-beta primer mix were used. MiXCR, applied by TCRdb to the 5' RACE reads, yields one record per CDR3 protein. The data contain fewer than 1,200,000 distinct CDR3 sequences, approximately 26% of them singletons. The germline V gene has CDR1 SQVTM and CDR2 ANQGSEA. The CDR3 spans 13 residues. Trimming removed 3 bases from V and 2 bases from J, with 10 bases in between. This same sample was also part of a study on T cells of mothers and their children.

The specimen sequenced was blood. The sequence derives from a girl aged 2 to 9 in good health. This chain uses TRBV29-1 with TRBJ2-5, with a weak D call TRBD1 (5 bases). CDR3 in amino acids: CSVDRAIQETQYF. DNA for the CDR3: TGCAGCGTTGACAGGGCCATTCAAGAGACCCAGTACTTC. Combining the CDR3 with reference TRBV29-1 and TRBJ2-5 gives the whole variable domain SAVISQKPSRDICQRGTSLTIQCQVDSQVTMMFWYRQQPGQSLTLIATANQGSEATYESGFVIDKFPISRPNLTFSTLTVSNMSPEDSSIYLCSVDRAIQETQYFGPGTRLLVL.